A single sample gave rise to the 28 T cell receptor beta chains below, sequenced in a study of blood T cells in healthy people across ages. A sample-barcoded 5' primer and a J-beta primer mix were used in a second PCR of roughly 6 to 11 cycles. TCRdb redid the calling of the 5' RACE reads with MiXCR, one entry per CDR3 protein. The table lists 1.5 million to 2 million distinct CDR3 sequences, approximately 30% of them singletons. The sequenced sample consisted of blood. Receptors originate from a woman aged 30 to 39 in good health.

A single count supports this clonotype. The rearrangement uses TRBV18 and TRBJ2-5; D is unclear. Deletions cut 4 bases from V and 0 bases from J, with 9 bases between. This CDR3 is built from 14 residues. Germline loops: CDR1 KGHSH, CDR2 LQKENI. The CDR3 loop reads CASSLPTNQETQYF. The CDR3 region has the DNA TGTGCCAGCTCACTTCCGACAAACCAAGAGACCCAGTACTTC. The whole variable domain, remainder taken from reference TRBV18 and TRBJ2-5, is NAGVMQNPRHLVRRRGQEARLRCSPMKGHSHVYWYRQLPEEGLKFMVYLQKENIIDESGMPKERFSAEFPKEGPSILRIQQVVRGDSAAYFCASSLPTNQETQYFGPGTRLLVL.

A remark on this clonotype: The CDR3 does not end in the conserved phenylalanine or tryptophan, so this is likely a read error. The rearrangement links TRBV10-3 to TRBJ2-5; D uncertain. V dropped 0 bases and J dropped 2 bases, with 7 bases sitting between them. Looked up from germline, CDR1 is ENHRY and CDR2 is SYGVKD. The CDR3 has 14 residues. The CDR3 DNA is TGTGCCATCAGTGAGTCTGGCTTACAAGAGACCCAGTACTTG. It translates to CAISESGLQETQYL.

V is TRBV20-1 and J is TRBJ2-1; D is perhaps TRBD2 (7 bases). CDR3 length: 16 residues. V dropped 5 bases and J dropped 0 bases, with 17 bases sitting between them. Looked up from germline, CDR1 is DFQATT and CDR2 is SNEGSKA (reference sequence). In DNA, the CDR3 is TGCAGTGCTGAGGGGGGGGTCTCCAGCTCCTACAATGAGCAGTTCTTC. Translating gives CSAEGGVSSSYNEQFF.

This clonotype was seen a single time. The gene calls are TRBV5-1 and TRBJ2-3, with unresolved D. Trimming took 0 bases from V and 0 from J, leaving 11 bases between them. Germline CDR1 and CDR2: SGHRS and YFSETQ. This CDR3 has 16 residues. CDR3 sequence reads: CASSLEGQPSTDTQYF. CDR3 nucleotides: TGCGCCAGCAGCTTGGAAGGGCAGCCTAGCACAGATACGCAGTATTTT.

The rearrangement joins TRBV5-6 to TRBJ2-5, with D possibly being TRBD1 (8 bases). The CDR3 length is 13 residues. Germline V gene sequence: CDR1 SGHDT, CDR2 YYEEEE. V was clipped by 6 bases and J by 4 bases, with 13 bases between them. The CDR3 loop is CASTDREGETQYF. CDR3 in DNA: TGTGCCAGCACGGACAGGGAGGGAGAGACCCAGTACTTC.

V and J are TRBV7-9 and TRBJ2-7; D is uncertain. The CDR3 has 14 residues. The V end lost 5 bases, the J end lost 4 bases, and 15 bases lay between the germline ends. Per germline, CDR1 SEHNR and CDR2 FQNEAQ (reference sequence). The CDR3 DNA sequence: TGTGCCAGCAGCCCCCTTTGGTCACCGTACGAGCAGTACTTC. Protein sequence: CASSPLWSPYEQYF.

The chain joins TRBV6-6 to TRBJ1-1; D unresolved. CDR1 MNHNY and CDR2 SVGAGI come from the germline V gene (reference sequence). The CDR3 covers 14 residues. Trimming left V 5 bases short and J 0 bases short, with 10 bases between. CDR3 nucleotide sequence: TGTGCCAGCAGTCGCGAACGGATGAACACTGAAGCTTTCTTT. It translates to CASSRERMNTEAFF.

This clonotype was counted between two and nine times. The V gene is TRBV29-1, the J gene TRBJ1-3; D is unresolved. The germline V gene encodes CDR1 SQVTM and CDR2 ANQGSEA. The length of the CDR3 is 12 residues. The germline V and J ends were trimmed by 7 bases and 4 bases, with 11 bases remaining between them. For the CDR3, the DNA is TGCAGCGGATCGGTGACCGGAAACACCATATATTTT. Amino acids: CSGSVTGNTIYF.

The chain combines TRBV12-3 or TRBV12-4 with TRBJ1-1; the D is unclear. The CDR3 consists of 13 residues. The ends were cut back, 4 bases at V and 5 bases at J, with 11 bases in the middle. The CDR3 loop is CASSSGGWTEAFF. The CDR3 DNA reads TGTGCCAGCAGTTCCGGAGGTTGGACTGAAGCTTTCTTT.

With respect to this clonotype: This may stem from a read error, because a much larger clone lies one nucleotide away. This chain joins TRBV11-2 and TRBJ2-1; no firm D call. Germline V gives CDR1 SGHAT, CDR2 FQNNGV. The CDR3 has 13 amino acids. DNA of the CDR3: TGTGCCAGCAGCTTAGACCAAGGGAATGAGCAGGTCTTC. Encoded protein: CASSLDQGNEQVF.

There are many counts of this clonotype. The chain recombines TRBV5-6 with TRBJ2-1; D may correspond to TRBD1 or TRBD2 (6 bases each). The CDR3 covers 12 residues. V lost 2 bases and J 14 bases, leaving 14 bases between the germline ends. CDR1 and CDR2 from the germline V gene are SGHDT and YYEEEE. In nucleotides, the CDR3 is TGTGCCAGCAGCTTATCCGGAGGGGGAGAGTTCTTC. As protein: CASSLSGGGEFF.

This clonotype has a count of ten or more. CDR3 DNA sequence: TGTGCCAGCAGTGGGGGCGGGAGTGGCTTCTACGAGCAGTACTTC. This gives the protein CASSGGGSGFYEQYF. V usage is TRBV9 and J usage is TRBJ2-7, with TRBD2 as a possible D gene (7 bases). Trimming removed 5 bases at V and 3 bases at J, with 18 bases between. The CDR3 is 15 residues long. Germline V lookup: CDR1 SGDLS, CDR2 YYNGEE.

As to this clonotype: The junction shows a germline mismatch at one end, possibly a read error. The rearrangement links TRBV7-2 to TRBJ1-5; D is possibly TRBD1 (5 bases). The CDR3 is made up of 15 amino acids. Germline lookup yields CDR1 SGHTA and CDR2 FQGNSA. This CDR3 reads CASSPGYYGNPPQHF. The CDR3 nucleotides are TGTGCCAGCAGCCCAGGGTATTACGGCAATCCGCCCCAGCATTTT.

This clonotype was counted many times. This chain links TRBV29-1 with TRBJ2-5; 8 nucleotides match TRBD1. Germline CDR1 reads SQVTM; CDR2 reads ANQGSEA. V was clipped by 6 bases and J by 1 base; unmatched bases: 4. The CDR3 is made up of 13 amino acids. This chain's CDR3 is CSVDRDSQETQYF. The CDR3 coding sequence is TGCAGCGTGGACAGGGACAGCCAAGAGACCCAGTACTTC.

The chain joins TRBV2 to TRBJ2-5, with 10 bases matching TRBD1. Germline CDR1 and CDR2: SNHLY and FYNNEI. The CDR3 runs 14 residues. With 11 bases clipped from V and 4 bases from J, the junction kept 10 bases outside the gene matches. Written as DNA, the CDR3 is TGTGCCTGCAATACCGGGACAGGGGTAGAGACCCAGTACTTC. It yields the protein CACNTGTGVETQYF.

This clonotype was found a few times. CDR3 sequence reads: CATAGGSQPQHF. CDR3 nucleotides: TGTGCCACCGCCGGTGGGAGCCAGCCCCAGCATTTT. This rearrangement joins TRBV10-3 to TRBJ1-5, with unresolved D. The CDR3 sequence is 12 residues long. V lost 10 bases and J 7 bases, leaving 14 bases between the germline ends. Germline V lookup: CDR1 ENHRY, CDR2 SYGVKD.

This rearrangement joins TRBV7-9 to TRBJ1-1; 7 positions match TRBD1. Trimming took 5 bases from V and 2 from J; bases not matched to a gene: 5. The CDR3 contains 14 residues. Germline loops: CDR1 SEHNR, CDR2 FQNEAQ (reference sequence). Here the CDR3 DNA reads TGTGCCAGCAGCACTCGGGACAGTAACACTGAAGCTTTCTTT. It translates to CASSTRDSNTEAFF.

This clonotype was picked up many times. The chain employs TRBV29-1 and TRBJ2-7; D remains ambiguous. The germline gives CDR1 SQVTM, CDR2 ANQGSEA. The CDR3 has 13 residues. V lost 6 bases and J lost 0, with 12 bases in between. The CDR3 DNA is TGCAGCGTCCGATCCGAGAGCTCCTACGAGCAGTACTTC. Protein: CSVRSESSYEQYF.

Points on this clonotype: Possible read error: a much larger clone is one base away. V is TRBV7-6 and J is TRBJ2-5; 10 bases are a match to TRBD1. The length of the CDR3 is 16 residues. The germline V gene encodes CDR1 SGHVS and CDR2 FNYEAQ. The CDR3: CASSLRGQGRQETLYF. The CDR3 DNA follows: TGTGCCAGCAGCTTAAGGGGACAGGGGAGGCAAGAGACCCTGTACTTC. Variable domain in full (rest from reference TRBV7-6 and TRBJ2-5): GAGVSQSPRYKVTKRGQDVALRCDPISGHVSLYWYRQALGQGPEFLTYFNYEAQQDKSGLPNDRFSAERPEGSISTLTIQRTEQRDSAMYRCASSLRGQGRQETLYFGPGTRLLVL.

The chain has TRBV5-1 and TRBJ1-2; a weak D match, TRBD1 (6 bases). The length of the CDR3 is 13 residues. CDR1 and CDR2 from the germline V gene are SGHRS and YFSETQ. V was shortened by 4 bases and J by 8 bases, with 15 bases between the two germline ends. CDR3 DNA: TGCGCCAGCAGCGTGGACAGCGTAGGGGGCTACACCTTC. This gives the protein CASSVDSVGGYTF.

This clonotype was counted ten times or more. V and J are TRBV24-1 and TRBJ2-7; TRBD1 matches 9 bases. There are 13 residues in the CDR3. The germline CDR1 and CDR2 sequences are KGHDR and SFDVKD. J lost 3 bases, V lost 7 bases, and 3 bases had no gene match. The CDR3 sequence: CATSPGQGYEQYF. DNA of the CDR3: TGTGCCACCAGCCCGGGACAGGGCTACGAGCAGTACTTC.

This chain joins TRBV9 and TRBJ1-2, with 8 bases matching TRBD1. The V segment lost 1 base and the J segment 8 bases; nucleotides outside the gene matches: 10. Germline loops: CDR1 SGDLS, CDR2 YYNGEE. This CDR3 region has 15 residues. CDR3 residues: CASSVQGALGGGYTF. For the CDR3, the DNA is TGTGCCAGCAGCGTACAGGGGGCTCTTGGAGGCGGCTACACCTTC.

This clonotype was seen only once. The CDR3 spells CASSLVAGGGQAEQFF. CDR3 coding DNA: TGTGCCAGCAGCTTAGTGGCAGGGGGGGGCCAGGCTGAGCAGTTCTTC. The chain has TRBV7-6 and TRBJ2-1, with D perhaps matching TRBD1 or TRBD2 (7 bases each). The V gene lost 1 base and the J gene lost 9 bases, with 19 bases spanning the gap. Germline V CDR1 and CDR2: SGHVS, FNYEAQ. This CDR3 is 16 amino acids long. Filled out from reference TRBV7-6 and TRBJ2-1, the complete variable domain reads GAGVSQSPRYKVTKRGQDVALRCDPISGHVSLYWYRQALGQGPEFLTYFNYEAQQDKSGLPNDRFSAERPEGSISTLTIQRTEQRDSAMYRCASSLVAGGGQAEQFFGPGTRLTVL.

The rearrangement links TRBV29-1 to TRBJ2-1; the D is unclear. This CDR3 has 15 amino acids. V lost 5 bases, J lost 1 base, and 15 bases lay in between. Germline lookup yields CDR1 SQVTM and CDR2 ANQGSEA. The chain's CDR3 is CSVSPSLQSYNEQFF. The DNA for the CDR3 is TGCAGCGTTAGTCCTTCCCTCCAATCCTACAATGAGCAGTTCTTC.

The rearrangement links TRBV6-1 to TRBJ1-2; D unresolved. Trimming removed 6 bases from V and 8 bases from J, with 22 bases in between. The germline CDR1 and CDR2 sequences are MNHNS and SASEGT. The CDR3 is made up of 15 amino acids. Here the CDR3 reads CASRDLDRISMGYTF. The CDR3 region has the DNA TGTGCCAGCAGGGACCTAGACCGAATTTCTATGGGCTACACCTTC.

A few counts support this clonotype. This chain links TRBV6-5 with TRBJ2-1; maybe TRBD2 (6 bases). Trimming took 7 bases from V and 10 from J, leaving 17 bases between them. Germline CDR1 is MNHEY and CDR2 is SVGAGI. This CDR3 is built from 13 residues. CDR3 in DNA: TGTGCCAGCAACGAAGGGAGGAACAGGGAGCAGTTCTTC. It yields the protein CASNEGRNREQFF.

This clonotype was detected only a few times. The chain couples TRBV7-9 to TRBJ1-6; D is unresolved. With 5 bases removed from V and 9 bases from J, the gap between germline ends came to 8 bases. The CDR3 has 12 residues. Germline CDR1 and CDR2: SEHNR and FQNEAQ (reference sequence). In nucleotides, the CDR3 is TGTGCCAGCAGCGCCGGCAGTTCACCCCTCCACTTT. This gives the protein CASSAGSSPLHF.

This clonotype was counted only a few times. The chain has TRBV7-2 and TRBJ2-5; 13 nucleotides line up with TRBD2. Germline V gene lookup returns CDR1 SGHTA and CDR2 FQGNSA. The CDR3 spans 18 residues. Trimming removed 1 base from V and 1 base from J; junction bases left unmatched: 6. The CDR3 bases are TGTGCCAGCAGCTTAGGGGGACGACTAGCGGGAGGCCAAGAGACCCAGTACTTC. Translating it yields CASSLGGRLAGGQETQYF.